The 27 T cell receptor beta chains given below trace back to one sample, sequenced in a study of CD8 T cells in ankylosing spondylitis (dated by TCRdb to 2016 to 2017). Library construction relied on 5' RACE. Sequencing was performed on an Illumina MiSeq. TCRdb trimmed public reads at Q25 via fastp, called clones via MiXCR and kept in-frame beta chains. All rows with the same CDR3 protein become a single entry with the most common DNA and genes. The sample includes tens of thousands of distinct CDR3 sequences, with around 16% observed a single time. Clones ranked in the top ten supply 25% to 30% of the sample. The sample was blood. The receptors here all came from a male donor with ankylosing spondylitis or in good health (not recorded which).

The sample holds many counts of this clonotype. The chain couples TRBV12-3 or TRBV12-4 to TRBJ2-1; 7 bases line up with TRBD2. The CDR3 loop spans 15 amino acids. With V trimmed by 3 bases and J by 5 bases, 7 bases remained unmatched. This CDR3 reads CASSFRTSQNNEQFF. The CDR3 nucleotides are TGTGCCAGCAGTTTCAGGACTAGTCAAAACAATGAGCAGTTCTTC.

Ten or more counts support this clonotype. The chain's CDR3 is CSAPQGLAKNIQYF. The CDR3 coding sequence is TGCAGTGCTCCGCAGGGTCTAGCCAAAAACATTCAGTACTTC. This chain uses TRBV20-1 with TRBJ2-4; D possibly corresponds to TRBD1 (5 bases). CDR1 and CDR2 from the germline V gene are DFQATT and SNEGSKA (reference sequence). Trimming stripped 5 bases from V and 0 bases from J, with 11 bases between. This CDR3 contains 14 residues.

This clonotype occurred many times. The genes are TRBV5-1 and TRBJ2-7; TRBD1 might be the D (5 bases). CDR3 length equals 14 residues. Germline lookup yields CDR1 SGHRS and CDR2 YFSETQ. V was clipped by 4 bases and J by 5 bases, with 16 bases between them. DNA for the CDR3: TGCGCCAGCAGCAGATGGGGCGACGGAGACGAGCAGTACTTC. This encodes CASSRWGDGDEQYF.

In its sample, this clonotype was seen a few times. The chain is built from TRBV20-1 and TRBJ2-3; 7 bases align to TRBD1. The V and J ends lost 5 bases and 0 bases, in that order; junction bases with no gene match: 5. The V gene's germline CDR1 is DFQATT and CDR2 SNEGSKA (reference sequence). This CDR3 is built from 14 residues. Here the CDR3 DNA reads TGCAGTGCTCGCCCGGGACAGAGCACAGATACGCAGTATTTT. This encodes CSARPGQSTDTQYF.

This clonotype was detected many times. The CDR3 reads CASSWGRSTEAFF. DNA of the CDR3: TGTGCCAGCAGTTGGGGGCGGAGCACTGAAGCTTTCTTT. The V gene is TRBV28, the J gene TRBJ1-1; the D gene is possibly TRBD1 (6 bases). Germline lookup yields CDR1 MDHEN and CDR2 SYDVKM. The CDR3 runs 13 residues. V lost 4 bases and J 4 bases, leaving 10 bases between the germline ends.

This clonotype was found a few times. The J gene is TRBJ2-7, the V gene TRBV7-2, with 9 bases aligning to TRBD2. The CDR3 is 15 residues long. J was trimmed by 2 bases and V by 2 bases; bases with no gene match: 4. CDR1 is SGHTA and CDR2 is FQGNSA in the germline V gene. The CDR3 DNA reads as TGTGCCAGCAGCTTACATAGCGGGGGCGCCTACGAGCAGTACTTC. Its translation is CASSLHSGGAYEQYF.

In its sample, this clonotype was seen a few times. The chain carries TRBV20-1 and TRBJ1-4; 12 bases fit TRBD1. The CDR3 length is 16 residues. V shed 6 bases, J shed 4 bases, and the junction held 9 bases outside the gene matches. CDR1 and CDR2 (germline): DFQATT, SNEGSKA (reference sequence). In DNA, the CDR3 is TGCAGTGCCGCCTCGGGACAGGGGGCAGGTAATGAAAAACTGTTTTTT. It codes for CSAASGQGAGNEKLFF.

This sequence joins TRBV29-1 and TRBJ2-6; D gene uncertain. The CDR3 contains 15 residues. The ends were cut back, 5 bases at V and 0 bases at J, with 11 bases in the middle. CDR1 and CDR2 (germline): SQVTM, ANQGSEA. This CDR3 reads CSVHDTFSGANVLTF. As DNA, the CDR3 is TGCAGCGTTCATGATACATTCTCTGGGGCCAACGTCCTGACTTTC.

A few counts support this clonotype. The gene calls are TRBV29-1 and TRBJ2-1, with no clear D. The V end lost 6 bases, the J end lost 2 bases, and 8 bases lay between the germline ends. Germline CDR1 is SQVTM and CDR2 is ANQGSEA. CDR3 length: 12 residues. In DNA form, the CDR3 reads TGCAGCGTCGGCCCTACCTACAATGAGCAGTTCTTC. Translation: CSVGPTYNEQFF.

This clonotype occurred many times. This chain uses TRBV7-2 with TRBJ2-5; maybe TRBD1 (5 bases). Between the trimmed V and J ends, which lost 8 bases and 5 bases, there was a span of 15 bases. The CDR3 runs to 13 residues. CDR1 and CDR2 from the germline V gene are SGHTA and FQGNSA. The CDR3 DNA sequence: TGTGCCAGCGGGGCAGGTGATGGGGAGACCCAGTACTTC. Translation: CASGAGDGETQYF.

This clonotype was seen many times. The chain employs TRBV29-1 and TRBJ2-2, with D perhaps matching TRBD1 (5 bases). The CDR3 contains 11 residues. The V and J ends lost 7 bases and 3 bases respectively, with 6 bases between them. In germline, CDR1 is SQVTM, CDR2 ANQGSEA. The CDR3 DNA reads as TGCAGCGGACAGCACACCGGGGAGCTGTTTTTT. Its protein product is CSGQHTGELFF.

This clonotype was detected many times. V gene TRBV4-1 combines with J gene TRBJ1-1, with no clear D. Trimming took 1 base from V and 3 from J, leaving 12 bases between them. The CDR3 has 15 residues. CDR1 and CDR2 (germline): MGHRA, YSYEKL. The CDR3: CASSQGGNFDTEAFF. In DNA form, the CDR3 reads TGCGCCAGCAGCCAAGGAGGGAATTTCGACACTGAAGCTTTCTTT.

The chain has TRBV20-1 and TRBJ2-3, with 7 bases fitting TRBD1. Germline CDR1 and CDR2: DFQATT and SNEGSKA (reference sequence). The length of the CDR3 is 15 residues. V trimming: 3 bases; J trimming: 0 bases; junction bases outside the gene matches: 6. CDR3 sequence: CSASAGTDSTDTQYF. CDR3 nucleotide sequence: TGCAGTGCTAGTGCCGGGACAGATAGCACAGATACGCAGTATTTT.

This chain uses TRBV11-3 with TRBJ2-6; D unclear. Trimming took 1 base from V and 2 from J, leaving 0 bases between them. In germline, CDR1 is SGHNT, CDR2 YENEEA. The CDR3 spans 13 residues. The DNA for the CDR3 is TGTGCCAGCAGCTTAGCTGGGGCCAACGTCCTGACTTTC. This encodes CASSLAGANVLTF.

The gene calls are TRBV7-9 and TRBJ1-1; D unclear. Per the germline V gene, CDR1 is SEHNR and CDR2 is FQNEAQ (reference sequence). The V end lost 7 bases, the J end lost 3 bases, and 21 bases lay between the germline ends. The CDR3 contains 16 residues. CDR3 DNA sequence: TGTGCCAGCACCCCTGGACGACACCGTCGGGACACTGAAGCTTTCTTT. Translating gives CASTPGRHRRDTEAFF.

This clonotype was recorded a few times. This chain joins TRBV5-1 and TRBJ2-1; 9 nucleotides align to TRBD1. Germline V gene lookup returns CDR1 SGHRS and CDR2 YFSETQ. V lost 5 bases and J lost 7; bases outside the gene matches: 4. This CDR3 is 13 amino acids long. CDR3: CASRTGTGNEQFF. In DNA, the CDR3 is TGCGCCAGCAGAACCGGGACAGGGAATGAGCAGTTCTTC.

At least ten counts were recorded for this clonotype. V and J are TRBV24-1 and TRBJ2-3; TRBD2 aligns across 10 bases. CDR1 KGHDR and CDR2 SFDVKD come from the germline V gene. The CDR3 is made up of 14 amino acids. The V segment lost 10 bases and the J segment 5 bases; nucleotides outside the gene matches: 8. Written as DNA, the CDR3 is TGTGCCACTCGCGGGACTAGCGATTTAGATACGCAGTATTTT. Protein sequence: CATRGTSDLDTQYF.

This chain connects TRBV28 to TRBJ1-2, with D possibly matching TRBD1 (6 bases). The CDR3 is 14 residues long. V gave up 3 bases and J gave up 4 bases, with 12 bases separating them. CDR1 and CDR2 from the germline V gene are MDHEN and SYDVKM. CDR3 region: CASSFSGGRYGYTF. As DNA, the CDR3 is TGTGCCAGCAGTTTTAGCGGGGGCCGCTATGGCTACACCTTC.

In its sample, this clonotype was seen many times. This chain connects TRBV6-5 to TRBJ2-1; D gene unclear. In germline, CDR1 is MNHEY, CDR2 SVGAGI. The V and J ends lost 2 bases and 5 bases respectively, with 13 bases between them. This CDR3 is 15 amino acids long. As DNA, the CDR3 is TGTGCCAGCAGTTACACCCAGTATGCGAACAATGAGCAGTTCTTC. Protein: CASSYTQYANNEQFF.

This clonotype was observed at least ten times. The J gene is TRBJ2-2, the V gene TRBV7-2; D might be TRBD1 (5 bases). With 0 bases removed from V and 8 bases from J, the gap between germline ends came to 10 bases. Germline assignment: CDR1 SGHTA and CDR2 FQGNSA. CDR3 length: 14 residues. As DNA, the CDR3 is TGTGCCAGCAGCTTAGCGCGGACAACTGGGGAGCTGTTTTTT. Translating gives CASSLARTTGELFF.

This clonotype was observed many times. The chain joins TRBV5-1 to TRBJ2-2, with D possibly being TRBD1 (5 bases). V lost 3 bases and J lost 7, with 16 bases in between. Germline V gene data show CDR1 as SGHRS and CDR2 as YFSETQ. The CDR3 is 15 residues long. CDR3 in DNA: TGCGCCAGCAGCTCGATTCAGGGAATTGGCGGGGAGCTGTTTTTT. Its translation is CASSSIQGIGGELFF.

The sample holds many counts of this clonotype. This chain joins TRBV20-1 and TRBJ2-7; 8 bases agree with TRBD1. Germline V CDR1 and CDR2: DFQATT, SNEGSKA (reference sequence). The CDR3 is 8 amino acids. The CDR3 loop is CSALDRVV. CDR3 in DNA: TGCAGTGCTCTGGACAGGGTTGTC.

The chain recombines TRBV2 with TRBJ2-2; 10 positions match TRBD1. The CDR3 sequence is 17 residues long. The V gene's germline CDR1 is SNHLY and CDR2 FYNNEI. V shed 4 bases, J shed 6 bases, and the junction held 11 bases outside the gene matches. The CDR3 DNA follows: TGTGCCAGCAGTGTCCCGGGACAGGGGTTCAAGGCCGGGGAGCTGTTTTTT. Its translation: CASSVPGQGFKAGELFF.

This clonotype was seen a few times. V usage is TRBV5-1 and J usage is TRBJ1-6; TRBD1 aligns across 10 bases. The CDR3 loop spans 15 amino acids. The junction had 7 bases not matched to a gene; V was cut back by 2 bases and J by 11 bases. The germline V gene has CDR1 SGHRS and CDR2 YFSETQ. In DNA, the CDR3 is TGCGCCAGCAGCTTCCGGGACAGGGGTGTGGCACCCCTCCACTTT. Translated: CASSFRDRGVAPLHF.

This rearrangement joins TRBV11-3 to TRBJ2-1; 9 bases are shared with TRBD2. The V gene's germline CDR1 is SGHNT and CDR2 YENEEA. With 0 bases clipped from V and 8 bases from J, the junction kept 8 bases outside the gene matches. The CDR3 loop spans 16 amino acids. The CDR3 sequence is CASSLEGRGGMDEQFF. In nucleotides, the CDR3 is TGTGCCAGCAGCTTAGAGGGGCGGGGGGGCATGGATGAGCAGTTCTTC.

This clonotype has just a few counts. This chain joins TRBV4-1 and TRBJ2-7; 8 nucleotides match TRBD2. V trimming: 4 bases; J trimming: 3 bases; junction bases outside the gene matches: 8. The CDR3 sequence is 15 residues long. CDR1 and CDR2 from the germline V gene are MGHRA and YSYEKL. The CDR3 bases are TGCGCCAGCAGCCCGCTTGGCCTAGCGGGCTACGAGCAGTACTTC. This sequence encodes CASSPLGLAGYEQYF.

This clonotype has ten or more counts. The J gene is TRBJ2-7, the V gene TRBV20-1; D gene uncertain. Germline loops: CDR1 DFQATT, CDR2 SNEGSKA (reference sequence). CDR3 length: 11 amino acids. Trimming removed 5 bases at V and 4 bases at J, with 9 bases between. The chain's CDR3 is CSADDEYEQYF. The CDR3 coding sequence is TGCAGTGCTGACGACGAGTACGAGCAGTACTTC.